Sequencing of this T cell receptor (beta chain) was carried out in a study of cytomegalovirus exposure and HLA in healthy donors. The CDR3 contains 13 residues. CDR1 is MRHNA, CDR2 SNTAGT, per germline. Trimming removed 3 bases from V and 0 bases from J, with 5 bases in between. With 60 Vbeta and 13 Jbeta primers, the PCR was carried out. TCRdb keeps only in-frame clones here, not all; method: immunoSEQ multiplex PCR. The sample shows about 200,000 clones, approximately 79% of them seen only once. This sequence was found in a girl aged 10 to 17 in good health and CMV-seropositive. The chain uses TRBV6-4 and TRBJ1-1, with unresolved D. Material: PBMCs. In DNA form, the CDR3 reads TGTGCCAGCAGTGAACATATGAACACTGAAGCTTTCTTT. Its translation: CASSEHMNTEAFF.